Listed here are 20 T cell receptor beta chains from one sample, sequenced in a study of blood T cell repertoires in COVID-19 (dated by TCRdb to 2018 to 2021). The library was made by the immunoSEQ multiplex PCR assay. TCRdb re-hosts the immuneACCESS table, in-frame sequences only. Its copies lack some clones; in the studies checked, an unresolved V gene accounts for under half of them, and the cause for the rest is not known. Recorded for this sample are around 100,000 clones; about four fifths of them occurred a single time. The ten largest clones add up to roughly 2% of the sample. The material sequenced was peripheral blood. The receptors were gathered from a man aged 70-80 years with active or convalescent COVID-19.

This clone was recorded a few times. This chain links TRBV20-1 with TRBJ1-2; the match to TRBD1 covers 10 bases. The CDR3 length is 14 residues. The J segment lost 5 bases and the V segment lost 3 bases, leaving 6 bases of the junction unmatched. CDR1 and CDR2 (germline): DFQATT, SNEGSKA (reference sequence). The CDR3 sequence is CSASYRDRGYGYTF. The CDR3 bases are TGCAGTGCTAGTTATAGGGACAGGGGATATGGCTACACCTTC.

This chain connects TRBV5-1 to TRBJ2-3, with D possibly TRBD1 on 6 matching bases. V lost 3 bases, J lost 2 bases, and 16 bases lay in between. CDR3 length equals 16 residues. The V gene's germline CDR1 is SGHRS and CDR2 YFSETQ. CDR3 region: CASSWGQYTITDTQYF. The CDR3 nucleotides are TGCGCCAGCAGCTGGGGGCAATATACTATCACAGATACGCAGTATTTT.

The chain carries TRBV6-4 and TRBJ1-2, with 10 bases that match TRBD1. Germline V lookup: CDR1 MRHNA, CDR2 SNTAGT. The CDR3 is made up of 14 amino acids. With 8 bases clipped from V and 6 bases from J, the junction kept 9 bases outside the gene matches. CDR3 DNA sequence: TGTGCCAGCTCCAGAGGGACAGGGGATCATGGCTACACCTTC. Its protein product is CASSRGTGDHGYTF.

This clone was seen a few times. As DNA, the CDR3 is TGTGCCAGCAGTGAAGGGACAGGCGGATCTTATGGCTACACCTTC. It codes for CASSEGTGGSYGYTF. The V call is TRBV2, the J call TRBJ1-2, with 7 bases fitting TRBD1. The CDR3 consists of 15 residues. Germline trimming cut 1 base from V and 5 bases from J; bases unmatched to any gene: 7. Germline V gives CDR1 SNHLY, CDR2 FYNNEI.

This clone has ten or more counts. The rearrangement uses TRBV28 and TRBJ1-1; 8 nucleotides line up with TRBD1. Germline lookup yields CDR1 MDHEN and CDR2 SYDVKM. Trimming cost V 5 bases and J 7 bases; bases outside gene matches: 12. This CDR3 has 15 residues. This CDR3 is CASSAQTGAVVEAFF. CDR3 nucleotides: TGTGCCAGCAGTGCCCAGACAGGGGCGGTCGTTGAAGCTTTCTTT.

This sequence joins TRBV5-7 and TRBJ2-7, with 7 positions matching TRBD1. TRBV5-7 is an open reading frame, and its role is uncertain. With 3 bases clipped from V and 3 bases from J, the junction kept 6 bases outside the gene matches. The CDR3 loop spans 14 amino acids. The DNA of the CDR3 is TGTGCCAGCAGCTCCCGGACAGGATACTACGAGCAGTACTTC. As protein: CASSSRTGYYEQYF.

The chain employs TRBV18 and TRBJ2-7, with TRBD2 matching over 8 bases. CDR3 size: 12 residues. Germline lookup yields CDR1 KGHSH and CDR2 LQKENI. After removal of 5 bases from V and 7 bases from J, the junction contained 4 bases not matched to a gene. The CDR3 nucleotides are TGTGCCAGCTCAGGCGGGGGGCTTGAGCAGTACTTC. It specifies CASSGGGLEQYF.

The chain combines TRBV5-1 with TRBJ1-2; no firm D call. The V end was cut by 0 bases, the J end by 8 bases, with 11 bases between. This CDR3 contains 13 residues. Germline V gene sequence: CDR1 SGHRS, CDR2 YFSETQ. CDR3 residues: CASSLGGGNGYTF. CDR3 nucleotide sequence: TGCGCCAGCAGCTTGGGAGGAGGGAACGGCTACACCTTC.

The chain carries TRBV27 and TRBJ1-6; possible D gene TRBD1, 6 bases. With 2 bases removed from V and 0 bases from J, the gap between germline ends came to 14 bases. The CDR3 runs 18 residues. The germline V gene has CDR1 MNHEY and CDR2 SMNVEV (reference sequence). The CDR3 DNA follows: TGTGCCAGCAGTTTAAGGGGGAGGGGCAGCTCCTATAATTCACCCCTCCACTTT. It yields the protein CASSLRGRGSSYNSPLHF.

This chain links TRBV19 with TRBJ1-6; no firm D call. V was cut by 6 bases and J by 0 bases, with 12 bases left in between. CDR1 is LNHDA and CDR2 is SQIVND in the germline V gene (reference sequence). This CDR3 spans 16 amino acids. CDR3 sequence (DNA): TGTGCCAGTAGCATTACCGGGAACTCCTATAATTCACCCCTCCACTTT. Translating it yields CASSITGNSYNSPLHF.

This chain uses TRBV5-1 with TRBJ2-5, with 7 bases that match TRBD2. CDR3 length: 14 amino acids. Germline values: CDR1 SGHRS, CDR2 YFSETQ. Unmatched junction bases numbered 6, after V lost 6 bases and J lost 1 base. CDR3 DNA: TGCGCCAGCAAGGCTAGCGGAGGCCAAGAGACCCAGTACTTC. Translating it yields CASKASGGQETQYF.

The chain joins TRBV11-1 to TRBJ2-6; TRBD2 might be the D (6 bases). Germline CDR1 reads SGHAT; CDR2 reads FQDESV (reference sequence). Trimming took off 2 bases at V and 2 bases at J, with 7 bases between the two ends. This CDR3 is built from 15 residues. The CDR3 region has the DNA TGTGCCAGCAGCTTACGGGGGACTGGGGCCAACGTCCTGACTTTC. Protein product: CASSLRGTGANVLTF.

The V call is TRBV11-1, the J call TRBJ1-1, with D possibly matching TRBD1 (5 bases). V lost 2 bases and J lost 1, with 14 bases in between. The CDR3 extends over 16 amino acids. CDR1 and CDR2 (germline): SGHAT, FQDESV (reference sequence). The CDR3 nucleotides read TGTGCCAGCAGCTTACTTGCGGGGCAGGGGAACACTGAAGCTTTCTTT. Translation gives CASSLLAGQGNTEAFF.

The gene calls are TRBV5-1 and TRBJ2-1; 7 bases align to TRBD1. Germline CDR1 and CDR2: SGHRS and YFSETQ. Trimming cost V 3 bases and J 8 bases; bases outside gene matches: 14. The CDR3 extends over 16 amino acids. The CDR3 DNA reads TGCGCCAGCAGCTCATCACCGGGACAGAGGGGTGATGAGCAGTTCTTC. It specifies CASSSSPGQRGDEQFF.

The V and J genes are TRBV30 and TRBJ2-7; 12 bases align to TRBD1. J was trimmed by 9 bases and V by 4 bases; bases with no gene match: 10. Germline V gene data show CDR1 as GTSNPN and CDR2 as SVGIG (reference sequence). The CDR3 contains 14 residues. The CDR3 region has the DNA TGTGCCTGGACCCGGGACAGGGGGCGTCGGGCGCAGTACTTC. It encodes CAWTRDRGRRAQYF.

The chain couples TRBV9 to TRBJ2-5, with 9 bases matching TRBD2. CDR1 SGDLS and CDR2 YYNGEE come from the germline V gene. The CDR3 has 16 amino acids. The V segment lost 0 bases and the J segment 1 base; nucleotides outside the gene matches: 4. The CDR3 nucleotides read TGTGCCAGCAGCGTAGAGGCTAGCGGGGCCCAAGAGACCCAGTACTTC. Protein sequence: CASSVEASGAQETQYF. Drawing the rest from reference TRBV9 and TRBJ2-5, the complete variable domain is DSGVTQTPKHLITATGQRVTLRCSPRSGDLSVYWYQQSLDQGLQFLIQYYNGEERAKGNILERFSAQQFPDLHSELNLSSLELGDSALYFCASSVEASGAQETQYFGPGTRLLVL.

V and J are TRBV7-9 and TRBJ1-6; D might be TRBD1 (6 bases). V shed 8 bases and J shed 1 base, with 12 bases lying between them. The CDR3 totals 15 residues. Germline V gives CDR1 SEHNR, CDR2 FQNEAQ (reference sequence). For the CDR3, the DNA is TGTGCCAGCCAGGGGTGGGAGTCCTATAATTCACCCCTCCACTTT. As protein: CASQGWESYNSPLHF.

The chain has TRBV7-3 and TRBJ2-3; 9 nucleotides match TRBD2. Germline-derived CDR1 and CDR2 are SGHTA and FQGTGA. V was pared by 5 bases and J by 2 bases, with 5 bases of the junction left unmatched. This CDR3 comprises 15 residues. This CDR3 reads CASSPTSGNTDTQYF. CDR3 nucleotides: TGTGCCAGCAGCCCGACTAGCGGAAACACAGATACGCAGTATTTT.

The rearrangement links TRBV29-1 to TRBJ1-5; 9 bases match TRBD1. The CDR3 is 13 residues long. Germline CDR1 SQVTM, CDR2 ANQGSEA. This chain's CDR3 is CRDTGGPNQPQHF. The CDR3 DNA reads TGCAGGGATACAGGGGGCCCCAATCAGCCCCAGCATTTT.

The CDR3 DNA sequence: TGTGCCACCAGTGATTCCAGGGCTGGGGCCAACGTCCTGACTTTC. It yields the protein CATSDSRAGANVLTF. The chain carries TRBV24-1 and TRBJ2-6; tentatively, D is TRBD1 (5 bases). V was clipped by 2 bases and J by 2 bases, with 6 bases between them. Per the germline V gene, CDR1 is KGHDR and CDR2 is SFDVKD. The CDR3 is 15 residues long.